Sequencing of this TCR beta chain was carried out in a study of CD8+CD57+ T cells in acquired aplastic anemia. Study-wide context: There were some 11 million reads, on average, for CD4+ cells from healthy donors.

Genomic DNA provided the template from which TCR beta VDJ and CDR3 profiles were obtained. TCRdb re-derived calls from the reads in MiXCR, one entry per CDR3 protein. Of over 200,000 distinct CDR3 sequences listed, 61% are singletons. This clonotype appeared a single time. V was clipped by 6 bases and J by 6 bases, with 14 bases between them. The length of the CDR3 is 13 residues. Germline-derived CDR1 and CDR2 are SNHLY and FYNNEI. The sample was sorted CD4+, CD8+, or CD8+CD57+ T cells (not recorded which) from PBMCs. This sequence was found in a human donor in good health. The chain carries TRBV2 and TRBJ1-2; maybe TRBD1 (6 bases). CDR3 DNA sequence: TGTGCCAGCAGCGCAACAGGGTTTCATGGCTACACCTTC. Translating gives CASSATGFHGYTF.